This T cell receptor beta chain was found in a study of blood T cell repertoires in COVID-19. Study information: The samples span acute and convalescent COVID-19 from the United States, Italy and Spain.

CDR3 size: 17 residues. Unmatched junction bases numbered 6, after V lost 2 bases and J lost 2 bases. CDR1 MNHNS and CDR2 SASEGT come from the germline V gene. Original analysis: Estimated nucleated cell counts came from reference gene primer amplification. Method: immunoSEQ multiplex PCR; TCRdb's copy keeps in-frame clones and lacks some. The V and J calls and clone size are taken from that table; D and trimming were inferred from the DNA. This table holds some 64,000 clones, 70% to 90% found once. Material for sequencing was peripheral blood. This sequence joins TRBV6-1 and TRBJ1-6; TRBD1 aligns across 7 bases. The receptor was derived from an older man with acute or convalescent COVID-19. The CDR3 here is CASSESRTGPYNSPLHF. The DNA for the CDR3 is TGTGCCAGCAGTGAATCCCGGACAGGACCCTATAATTCACCCCTCCACTTT.